What follows are 18 T cell receptor beta chains derived from one specimen sequenced in a study of T cell responses to AZD1222 COVID-19 vaccine. Data came from immunoSEQ multiplex PCR; TCRdb stores just in-frame clones and leaves some out. This table has 130,000 or so clones, around 90% appearing once. The sequences come from peripheral blood, collected 28 days after the second dose of the MenACWY control vaccine. These receptor sequences come from an adult who received the MenACWY meningococcal vaccine as a control.

The CDR3 region has the DNA TGTGCCAGCAGCTATGGGACAGGGGGCTTCTATCAGCCCCAGCATTTT. It specifies CASSYGTGGFYQPQHF. The rearrangement joins TRBV7-2 to TRBJ1-5, with TRBD1 matching 12 bases. V shed 4 bases and J 5 bases; nucleotides not matched to a gene: 6. This CDR3 has 16 residues. The germline CDR1 and CDR2 sequences are SGHTA and FQGNSA.

The chain uses TRBV7-2 and TRBJ1-3, with 12 bases matching TRBD1. This CDR3 spans 18 amino acids. The junction had 6 bases not matched to a gene; V was cut back by 2 bases and J by 1 base. Germline lookup yields CDR1 SGHTA and CDR2 FQGNSA. CDR3 protein: CASSLQGQGAASGNTIYF. In nucleotides, the CDR3 is TGTGCCAGCAGCTTACAGGGACAGGGGGCAGCATCTGGAAACACCATATATTTT.

V usage is TRBV4-1 and J usage is TRBJ1-1; D ambiguous. Germline-derived CDR1 and CDR2 are MGHRA and YSYEKL. The CDR3 has 15 amino acids. Trimming removed 9 bases from V and 1 base from J, with 18 bases in between. The CDR3 spells CASETTDVSNTEAFF. The CDR3 DNA follows: TGCGCCAGTGAGACTACTGACGTCTCGAACACTGAAGCTTTCTTT.

The rearrangement joins TRBV7-2 to TRBJ1-2; no firm D call. This CDR3 has 14 residues. Germline CDR1 and CDR2: SGHTA and FQGNSA. Trimming took 3 bases from V and 4 from J, leaving 12 bases between them. CDR3 coding DNA: TGTGCCAGCAGCTTTGGTAGGGATATCTATGGCTACACCTTC. This codes for CASSFGRDIYGYTF.

The genes are TRBV7-3 and TRBJ1-1; D call uncertain. The CDR3 consists of 13 residues. CDR1 is SGHTA and CDR2 is FQGTGA in the germline V gene. Between the trimmed V and J ends, which lost 5 bases and 0 bases, there was a span of 7 bases. The CDR3 nucleotides are TGTGCCAGCAGCCTCTACATGAACACTGAAGCTTTCTTT. Translated, it gives CASSLYMNTEAFF.

This chain joins TRBV2 and TRBJ1-3; TRBD1 might be the D (5 bases). This CDR3 contains 13 residues. The germline V gene encodes CDR1 SNHLY and CDR2 FYNNEI. Between the trimmed V and J ends, which lost 8 bases and 8 bases, there was a span of 16 bases. The CDR3 protein is CASGGGLGYTIYF. The CDR3 DNA reads TGTGCCAGCGGGGGAGGGCTTGGCTACACCATATATTTT.

The gene calls are TRBV19 and TRBJ2-2; D gene ambiguous. Germline CDR1 LNHDA, CDR2 SQIVND (reference sequence). The CDR3 is 16 residues long. Trimming cost V 5 bases and J 0 bases, with 13 bases left between them. This chain's CDR3 is CASSPMYSANTGELFF. CDR3 DNA sequence: TGTGCCAGTAGTCCCATGTACAGCGCGAACACCGGGGAGCTGTTTTTT.

The chain has TRBV4-2 and TRBJ1-3; TRBD1 matches 9 bases. V lost 0 bases and J lost 6; bases outside the gene matches: 9. Germline V CDR1 and CDR2: LGHNA, YNFKEQ. This CDR3 has 17 residues. CDR3 amino acids: CASSQESTGGAVNTIYF. The CDR3, as DNA: TGTGCCAGCAGCCAAGAGAGTACAGGGGGCGCGGTAAACACCATATATTTT.

This rearrangement joins TRBV18 to TRBJ2-3, with 11 positions matching TRBD2. Per germline, CDR1 KGHSH and CDR2 LQKENI. V shed 5 bases and J 1 base; nucleotides not matched to a gene: 2. This CDR3 contains 15 residues. DNA of the CDR3: TGTGCCAGCTCAACACTAGCGGGAGGCACAGATACGCAGTATTTT. Translation: CASSTLAGGTDTQYF.

V and J are TRBV7-9 and TRBJ1-1; TRBD1 aligns across 11 bases. The germline gives CDR1 SEHNR, CDR2 FQNEAQ (reference sequence). The CDR3 is 16 amino acids. The ends lost 5 bases at V and 3 bases at J; junction bases unmatched: 8. CDR3: CASSLDRGRSDTEAFF. CDR3 nucleotides: TGTGCCAGCAGCCTGGACAGGGGGCGAAGTGACACTGAAGCTTTCTTT.

The chain uses TRBV2 and TRBJ2-7; D could derive from TRBD1 or TRBD2 (5 bases each). Deletions cut 4 bases from V and 2 bases from J, with 15 bases between. The CDR3 runs 15 residues. In germline, CDR1 is SNHLY, CDR2 FYNNEI. The CDR3 DNA sequence: TGTGCCAGCAGTGGGTGGCTCAGGGACCCCTACGAGCAGTACTTC. Amino acids: CASSGWLRDPYEQYF. Based on the CDR3 plus reference TRBV2 and TRBJ2-7, the full variable domain is EPEVTQTPSHQVTQMGQEVILRCVPISNHLYFYWYRQILGQKVEFLVSFYNNEISEKSEIFDDQFSVERPDGSNFTLKIRSTKLEDSAMYFCASSGWLRDPYEQYFGPGTRLTVT.

V usage is TRBV6-6 and J usage is TRBJ1-1; D is undetermined. The V end was cut by 0 bases, the J end by 2 bases, with 13 bases between. Per germline, CDR1 MNHNY and CDR2 SVGAGI (reference sequence). This CDR3 spans 16 amino acids. In DNA form, the CDR3 reads TGTGCCAGCAGTTACTCGGCGGGGAGCTCTAACACTGAAGCTTTCTTT. This sequence encodes CASSYSAGSSNTEAFF.

This chain joins TRBV2 and TRBJ1-2; 8 positions match TRBD1. Per germline, CDR1 SNHLY and CDR2 FYNNEI. V shed 4 bases and J 8 bases; nucleotides not matched to a gene: 9. This CDR3 region has 14 residues. The CDR3 is CASSGNQGAGGYTF. The CDR3 DNA reads TGTGCCAGCAGTGGGAACCAGGGGGCGGGAGGCTACACCTTC.

This clone was observed once. The V gene is TRBV5-8, the J gene TRBJ1-5, with TRBD1 matching over 11 bases. Germline values: CDR1 SGHTS, CDR2 YDEGEE. J was trimmed by 7 bases and V by 0 bases; bases with no gene match: 3. CDR3 length: 15 residues. The DNA for the CDR3 is TGTGCCAGCAGCTTGGGGACAGGGGGCGGGCAGCCCCAGCATTTT. It specifies CASSLGTGGGQPQHF.

V is TRBV5-1 and J is TRBJ2-3; unclear D gene. Germline CDR1 reads SGHRS; CDR2 reads YFSETQ. The CDR3 sequence is 13 residues long. Trimming cost V 4 bases and J 0 bases, with 6 bases left between them. The CDR3 here is CASSPTSTDTQYF. CDR3 DNA: TGCGCCAGCAGCCCCACCAGCACAGATACGCAGTATTTT.

The gene calls are TRBV28 and TRBJ2-1; 11 nucleotides line up with TRBD2. The CDR3 has 15 residues. CDR1 and CDR2 from the germline V gene are MDHEN and SYDVKM. Unmatched junction bases numbered 6, after V lost 6 bases and J lost 5 bases. The DNA of the CDR3 is TGTGCCAGCAGCGCGACTAGCGGGATTAACAATGAGCAGTTCTTC. Protein product: CASSATSGINNEQFF.

This clone occurred a few times. The chain carries TRBV6-5 and TRBJ2-7; D possibly uses TRBD1 or TRBD2 (5 bases each). The length of the CDR3 is 13 residues. Germline-derived CDR1 and CDR2 are MNHEY and SVGAGI. The ends were cut back, 7 bases at V and 0 bases at J, with 10 bases in the middle. The CDR3, as DNA: TGTGCCAGCAAGGCAGGGACCTCCTACGAGCAGTACTTC. Protein: CASKAGTSYEQYF.

The chain joins TRBV19 to TRBJ1-1; the D is unclear. This CDR3 has 14 amino acids. Trimming removed 7 bases at V and 4 bases at J, with 16 bases between. The germline V gene has CDR1 LNHDA and CDR2 SQIVND (reference sequence). CDR3: CASTSLSGSTEAFF. For the CDR3, the DNA is TGTGCCAGTACCTCCTTGAGCGGGAGCACTGAAGCTTTCTTT.